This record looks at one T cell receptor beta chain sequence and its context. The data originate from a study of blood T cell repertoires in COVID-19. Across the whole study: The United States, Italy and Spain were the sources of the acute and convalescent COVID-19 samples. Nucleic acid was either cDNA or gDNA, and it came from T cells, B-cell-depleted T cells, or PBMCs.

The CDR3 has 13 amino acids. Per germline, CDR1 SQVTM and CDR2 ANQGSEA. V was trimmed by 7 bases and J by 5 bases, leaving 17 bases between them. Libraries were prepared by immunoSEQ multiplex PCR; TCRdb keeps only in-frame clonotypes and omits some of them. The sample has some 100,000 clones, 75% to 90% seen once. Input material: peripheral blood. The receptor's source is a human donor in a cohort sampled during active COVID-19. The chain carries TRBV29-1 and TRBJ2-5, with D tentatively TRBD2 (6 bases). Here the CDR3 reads CSARSGSGETQYF. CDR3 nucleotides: TGCAGCGCACGATCAGGGAGCGGGGAGACCCAGTACTTC.